The 4 T cell receptor beta chains in this list originate from one sample, sequenced in a study of T cells in Graves' hyperthyroidism and ophthalmopathy. Amplified TCR beta CDR3 regions came from RNA transcripts. The study used the HTBI primer set for a first-round RT-PCR of the TCR CDR3. MiXCR, run by TCRdb on the multiplex PCR reads, gives a single entry per CDR3 protein. This sample carries around 600,000 distinct CDR3 sequences, about 15% of them seen once, and the ten largest clones take 9.5% to 15%. The specimen sequenced was blood. These receptors all come from a woman aged 45-65 years with Graves' ophthalmopathy.

This clonotype occurred many times. CDR3 DNA sequence: TGTGCCAGCAGCCCGAGAAGGGGTCTAAAGAACACTGAAGCTTTCTTT. The encoded protein is CASSPRRGLKNTEAFF. The chain has TRBV7-8 and TRBJ1-1; maybe TRBD1 (5 bases). V was clipped by 5 bases and J by 1 base, with 17 bases between them. The CDR3 has 16 amino acids. Per the germline V gene, CDR1 is SGHVS and CDR2 is FQNEAQ.

The rearrangement uses TRBV14 and TRBJ2-7; 10 bases agree with TRBD2. The V gene's germline CDR1 is SGHDN and CDR2 FVKESK. Trimming cost V 0 bases and J 5 bases; bases outside gene matches: 10. The CDR3 has 17 amino acids. Written as DNA, the CDR3 is TGTGCCAGCAGCCAAGATCGGCTAGCGGGAGATACGGACGAGCAGTACTTC. Encoded protein: CASSQDRLAGDTDEQYF. Based on the CDR3 plus reference TRBV14 and TRBJ2-7, the full variable domain is EAGVTQFPSHSVIEKGQTVTLRCDPISGHDNLYWYRRVMGKEIKFLLHFVKESKQDESGMPNNRFLAERTGGTYSTLKVQPAELEDSGVYFCASSQDRLAGDTDEQYFGPGTRLTVT.

This clonotype was observed at least ten times. The gene calls are TRBV15 and TRBJ2-1; maybe TRBD2 (5 bases). The CDR3 covers 15 residues. The V gene's germline CDR1 is LNHNV and CDR2 YYDKDF (reference sequence). Deletions cut 0 bases from V and 4 bases from J, with 10 bases between. The CDR3 spells CATSREGGDYNEQFF. For the CDR3, the DNA is TGTGCCACCAGCAGAGAAGGAGGAGATTACAATGAGCAGTTCTTC.

Concerning this clonotype itself: This may arise from a read error, as a much more abundant clone is one base away. The rearrangement links TRBV11-3 to TRBJ1-1; D is undetermined. The germline V gene has CDR1 SGHNT and CDR2 YENEEA. Trimming pared 0 bases from V and 8 bases from J, leaving 10 bases between. The CDR3 spans 13 residues. CDR3 region: CASSLDPRAEAFF. CDR3 nucleotides: TGTGCCAGCAGCTTAGATCCAAGGGCAGAAGCTTTCTTT.